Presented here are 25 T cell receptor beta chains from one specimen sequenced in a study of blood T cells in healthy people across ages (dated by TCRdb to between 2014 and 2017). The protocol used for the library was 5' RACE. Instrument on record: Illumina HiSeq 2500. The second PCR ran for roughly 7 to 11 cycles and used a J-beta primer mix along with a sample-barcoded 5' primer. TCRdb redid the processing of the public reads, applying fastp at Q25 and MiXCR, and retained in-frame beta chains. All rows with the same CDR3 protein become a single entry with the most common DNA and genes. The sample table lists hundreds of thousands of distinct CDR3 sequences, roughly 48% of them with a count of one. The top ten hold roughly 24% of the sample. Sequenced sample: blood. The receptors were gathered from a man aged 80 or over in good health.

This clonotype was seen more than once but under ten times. CDR3 amino acids: CASRTGQGGFNEQFF. The CDR3 DNA reads as TGTGCCAGCAGGACCGGACAGGGGGGATTCAATGAGCAGTTCTTC. The chain recombines TRBV6-5 with TRBJ2-1, with 10 bases lining up with TRBD1. With V trimmed by 6 bases and J by 6 bases, 8 bases remained unmatched. This CDR3 spans 15 amino acids. Per germline, CDR1 MNHEY and CDR2 SVGAGI.

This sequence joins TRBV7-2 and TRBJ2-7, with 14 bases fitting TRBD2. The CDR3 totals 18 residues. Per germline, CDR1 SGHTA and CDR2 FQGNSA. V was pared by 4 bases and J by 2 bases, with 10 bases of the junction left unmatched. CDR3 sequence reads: CASSSRLTSGRGAYEQYF. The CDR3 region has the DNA TGTGCCAGCAGCTCCCGACTGACTAGCGGGAGGGGCGCCTACGAGCAGTACTTC. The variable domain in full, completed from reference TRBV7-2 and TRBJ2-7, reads GAGVSQSPSNKVTEKGKDVELRCDPISGHTALYWYRQSLGQGLEFLIYFQGNSAPDKSGLPSDRFSAERTGGSVSTLTIQRTQQEDSAVYLCASSSRLTSGRGAYEQYFGPGTRLTVT.

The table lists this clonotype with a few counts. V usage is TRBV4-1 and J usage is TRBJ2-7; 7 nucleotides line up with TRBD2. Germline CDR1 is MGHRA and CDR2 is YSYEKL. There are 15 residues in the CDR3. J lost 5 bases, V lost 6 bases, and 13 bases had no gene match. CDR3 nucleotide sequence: TGCGCCAGCAGGCCCGTCGAGGGAGGGTTCGACGAGCAGTACTTC. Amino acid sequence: CASRPVEGGFDEQYF.

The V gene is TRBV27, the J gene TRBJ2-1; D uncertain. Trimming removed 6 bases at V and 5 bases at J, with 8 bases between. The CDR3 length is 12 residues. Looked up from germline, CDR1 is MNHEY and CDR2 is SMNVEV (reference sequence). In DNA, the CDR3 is TGTGCCAGCAGGGACCCGAACAATGAGCAGTTCTTC. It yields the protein CASRDPNNEQFF.

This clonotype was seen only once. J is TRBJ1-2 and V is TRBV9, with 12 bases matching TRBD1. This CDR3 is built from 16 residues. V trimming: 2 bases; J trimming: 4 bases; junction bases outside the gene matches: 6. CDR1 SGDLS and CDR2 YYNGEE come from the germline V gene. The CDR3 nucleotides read TGTGCCAGCAGCGTTGCCGGGACAGGGGGCATCTATGGCTACACCTTC. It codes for CASSVAGTGGIYGYTF.

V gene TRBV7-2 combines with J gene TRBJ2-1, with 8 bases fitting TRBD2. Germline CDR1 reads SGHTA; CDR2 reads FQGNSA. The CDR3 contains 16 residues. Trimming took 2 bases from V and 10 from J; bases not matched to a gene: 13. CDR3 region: CASSLRGGGLAREQFF. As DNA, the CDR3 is TGTGCCAGCAGCTTACGTGGCGGGGGGCTAGCTCGAGAGCAGTTCTTC.

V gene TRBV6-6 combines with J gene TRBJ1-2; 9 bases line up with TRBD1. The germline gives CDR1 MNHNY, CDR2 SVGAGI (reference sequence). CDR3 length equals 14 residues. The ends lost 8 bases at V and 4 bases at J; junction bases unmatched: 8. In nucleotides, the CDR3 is TGTGCCAGCTCGGCCCCGGACAGGGGCTATGGCTACACCTTC. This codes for CASSAPDRGYGYTF.

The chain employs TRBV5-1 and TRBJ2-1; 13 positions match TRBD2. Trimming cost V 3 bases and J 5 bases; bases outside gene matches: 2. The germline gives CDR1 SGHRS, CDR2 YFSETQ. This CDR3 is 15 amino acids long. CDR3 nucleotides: TGCGCCAGCAGCTCACTAGCGGGAGGGCACAATGAGCAGTTCTTC. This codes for CASSSLAGGHNEQFF.

The chain's CDR3 is CASSLTGQGNFEQYF. CDR3 nucleotide sequence: TGTGCCAGCAGTTTAACAGGACAGGGAAACTTCGAGCAGTACTTC. The V call is TRBV12-3 or TRBV12-4, the J call TRBJ2-7, with 8 positions matching TRBD1. J gave up 6 bases and V 2 bases, and 9 bases lay outside the gene matches. The CDR3 covers 15 residues.

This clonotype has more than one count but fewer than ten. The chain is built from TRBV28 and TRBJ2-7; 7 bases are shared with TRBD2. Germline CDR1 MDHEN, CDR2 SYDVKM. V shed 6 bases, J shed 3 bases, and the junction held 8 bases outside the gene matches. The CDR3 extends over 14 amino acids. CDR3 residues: CASRPGGEGYEQYF. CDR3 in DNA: TGTGCCAGCAGGCCGGGGGGTGAGGGCTACGAGCAGTACTTC.

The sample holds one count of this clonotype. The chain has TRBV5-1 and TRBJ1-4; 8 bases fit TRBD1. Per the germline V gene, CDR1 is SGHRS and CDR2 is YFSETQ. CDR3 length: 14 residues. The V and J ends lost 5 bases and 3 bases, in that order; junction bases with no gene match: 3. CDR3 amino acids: CASRPGQANEKLFF. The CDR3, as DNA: TGCGCCAGCAGACCGGGACAGGCTAATGAAAAACTGTTTTTT. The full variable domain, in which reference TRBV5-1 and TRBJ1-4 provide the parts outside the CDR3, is KAGVTQTPRYLIKTRGQQVTLSCSPISGHRSVSWYQQTPGQGLQFLFEYFSETQRNKGNFPGRFSGRQFSNSRSEMNVSTLELGDSALYLCASRPGQANEKLFFGSGTQLSVL.

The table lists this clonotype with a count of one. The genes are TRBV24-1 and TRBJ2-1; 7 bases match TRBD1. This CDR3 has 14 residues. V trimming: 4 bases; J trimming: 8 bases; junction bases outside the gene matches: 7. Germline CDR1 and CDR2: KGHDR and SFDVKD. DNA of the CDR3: TGTGCCACCAGTGACGCGACAGGGATCCATGAGCAGTTCTTC. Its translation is CATSDATGIHEQFF.

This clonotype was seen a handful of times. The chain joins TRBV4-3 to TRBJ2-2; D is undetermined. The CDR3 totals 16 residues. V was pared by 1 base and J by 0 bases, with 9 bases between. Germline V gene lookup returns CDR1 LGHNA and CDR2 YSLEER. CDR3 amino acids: CASSQGPQTNTGELFF. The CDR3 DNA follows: TGCGCCAGCAGCCAAGGTCCGCAGACGAACACCGGGGAGCTGTTTTTT.

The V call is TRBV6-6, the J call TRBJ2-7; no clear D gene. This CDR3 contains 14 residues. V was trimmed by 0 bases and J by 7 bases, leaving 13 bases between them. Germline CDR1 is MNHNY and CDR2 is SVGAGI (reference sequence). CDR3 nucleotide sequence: TGTGCCAGCAGTTACTCGAACGGTAACAATGAGCAGTACTTC. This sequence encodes CASSYSNGNNEQYF.

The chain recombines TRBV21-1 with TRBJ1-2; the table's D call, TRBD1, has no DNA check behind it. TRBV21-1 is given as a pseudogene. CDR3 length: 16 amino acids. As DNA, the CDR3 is TGTGCCAGCAGCAAATCGATCCGAGACAAGGGGGACGGCTACACCTTC. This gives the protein CASSKSIRDKGDGYTF.

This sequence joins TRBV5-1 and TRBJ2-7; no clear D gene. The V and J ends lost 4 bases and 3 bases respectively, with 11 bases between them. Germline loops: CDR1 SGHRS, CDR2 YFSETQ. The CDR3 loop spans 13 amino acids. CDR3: CASSAENSYEQYF. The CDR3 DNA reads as TGCGCCAGCAGCGCGGAAAACAGCTACGAGCAGTACTTC.

In nucleotides, the CDR3 is TGTGCCAGCAGCTTCATAGCGGGGGGGCTCGGGCAGTACTTC. Translated: CASSFIAGGLGQYF. The chain recombines TRBV12-3 or TRBV12-4 with TRBJ2-4; TRBD2 agrees at 11 bases. The CDR3 extends over 14 amino acids. V lost 6 bases to trimming and J lost 13 bases; unmatched junction nucleotides: 11.

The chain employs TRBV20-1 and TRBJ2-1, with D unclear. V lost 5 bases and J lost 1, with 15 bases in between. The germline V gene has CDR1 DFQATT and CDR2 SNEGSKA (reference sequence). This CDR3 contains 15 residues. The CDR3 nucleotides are TGCAGTGCTGGGGTGACACTTTCATCCTACAATGAGCAGTTCTTC. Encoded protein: CSAGVTLSSYNEQFF.

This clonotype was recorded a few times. The CDR3 DNA is TGTGCCAGCAGTTACACCCTTTTCTACGAGCAGTACTTC. As protein: CASSYTLFYEQYF. The rearrangement uses TRBV6-2 or TRBV6-3 and TRBJ2-7; D is unresolved. Germline loops: CDR1 MNHEY, CDR2 SVGEGT. The germline V and J ends were trimmed by 2 bases and 3 bases, with 8 bases remaining between them. CDR3 length equals 13 residues.

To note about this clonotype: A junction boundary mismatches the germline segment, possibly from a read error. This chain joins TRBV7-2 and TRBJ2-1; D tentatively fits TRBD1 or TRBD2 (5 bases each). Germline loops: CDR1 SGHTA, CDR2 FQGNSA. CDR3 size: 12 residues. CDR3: CASSRDHNERFF. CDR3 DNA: TGTGCCAGCAGCCGGGACCACAATGAGCGGTTCTTC.

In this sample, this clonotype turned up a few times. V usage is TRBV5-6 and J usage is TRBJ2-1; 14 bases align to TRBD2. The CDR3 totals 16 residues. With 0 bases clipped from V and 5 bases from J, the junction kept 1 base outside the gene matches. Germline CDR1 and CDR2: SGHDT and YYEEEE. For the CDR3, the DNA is TGTGCCAGCAGCTTGGCGGGACTAGCGGGAGACAATGAGCAGTTCTTC. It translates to CASSLAGLAGDNEQFF.

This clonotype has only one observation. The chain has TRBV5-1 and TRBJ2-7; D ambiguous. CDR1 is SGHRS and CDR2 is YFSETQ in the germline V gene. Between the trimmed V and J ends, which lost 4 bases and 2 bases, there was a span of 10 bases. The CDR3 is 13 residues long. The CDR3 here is CASSVDQAYEQYF. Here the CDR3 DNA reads TGCGCCAGCAGCGTGGACCAGGCCTACGAGCAGTACTTC.

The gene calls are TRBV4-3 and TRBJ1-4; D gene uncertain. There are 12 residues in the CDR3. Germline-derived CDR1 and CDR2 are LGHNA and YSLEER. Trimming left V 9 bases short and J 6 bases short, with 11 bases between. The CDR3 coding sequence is TGCGCCAGTGGTGGCCCAGATGAAAAACTGTTTTTT. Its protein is CASGGPDEKLFF.

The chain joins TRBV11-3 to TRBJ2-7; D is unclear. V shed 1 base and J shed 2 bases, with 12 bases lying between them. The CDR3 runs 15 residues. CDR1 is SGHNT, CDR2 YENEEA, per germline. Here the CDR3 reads CASSLAPGPAYEQYF. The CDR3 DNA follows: TGTGCCAGCAGCTTAGCCCCGGGTCCTGCCTACGAGCAGTACTTC.

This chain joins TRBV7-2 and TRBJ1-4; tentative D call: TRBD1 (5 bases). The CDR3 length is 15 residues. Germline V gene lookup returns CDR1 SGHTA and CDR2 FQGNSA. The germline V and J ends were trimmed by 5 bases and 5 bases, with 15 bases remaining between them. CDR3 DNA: TGTGCCAGCAGCCCGCAGACAGTGACAAATGAAAAACTGTTTTTT. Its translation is CASSPQTVTNEKLFF.